Below, 6 T cell receptor beta chains from the same sample are listed, as sequenced in a study of blood T cells in healthy people across ages. The second PCR ran about 6 to 11 cycles with a sample-barcoded 5' primer and J-beta primers. TCRdb re-derived calls from the 5' RACE reads in MiXCR, one entry per CDR3 protein. Here the sample spans roughly 1,700,000 distinct CDR3 sequences, 28% being singletons. What was sequenced was blood. These TCRs come from a woman younger than 45 in good health.

This clonotype was counted a few times. In DNA form, the CDR3 reads TGCAGTGCTAGCCGGAGCGGGGGTACCCCTAATACGCAGTATTTT. Translated, it gives CSASRSGGTPNTQYF. V and J are TRBV20-1 and TRBJ2-3, with TRBD2 matching 8 bases. This CDR3 comprises 15 residues. The ends lost 3 bases at V and 7 bases at J; junction bases unmatched: 12. The germline gives CDR1 DFQATT, CDR2 SNEGSKA (reference sequence).

The chain combines TRBV15 with TRBJ2-1; tentative D call: TRBD2 (6 bases). This CDR3 has 13 amino acids. V lost 10 bases and J lost 4, with 14 bases in between. Germline V gene data show CDR1 as LNHNV and CDR2 as YYDKDF (reference sequence). Here the CDR3 reads CAMGGNTYNEQFF. The CDR3, as DNA: TGTGCCATGGGAGGAAATACTTACAATGAGCAGTTCTTC. Complete variable domain (other parts from reference TRBV15 and TRBJ2-1): DAMVIQNPRYQVTQFGKPVTLSCSQTLNHNVMYWYQQKSSQAPKLLFHYYDKDFNNEADTPDNFQSRRPNTSFCFLDIRSPGLGDTAMYLCAMGGNTYNEQFFGPGTRLTVL.

This clonotype showed up just a few times. This chain connects TRBV2 to TRBJ2-3; the D is unclear. Germline V CDR1 and CDR2: SNHLY, FYNNEI. The CDR3 consists of 14 residues. The V and J ends lost 2 bases and 3 bases respectively, with 9 bases between them. The CDR3 spells CASSERDWTDTQYF. DNA for the CDR3: TGTGCCAGCAGTGAAAGGGATTGGACAGATACGCAGTATTTT.

This chain joins TRBV14 and TRBJ2-3; 10 positions match TRBD1. CDR1 SGHDN and CDR2 FVKESK come from the germline V gene. The CDR3 has 16 amino acids. V lost 4 bases, J lost 4 bases, and 8 bases stayed unmatched. In nucleotides, the CDR3 is TGTGCCAGCAGCCCGGCGGGGGACAGGGGCGCAGATACGCAGTATTTT. Amino acid sequence: CASSPAGDRGADTQYF.

This clonotype was observed a single time. The chain joins TRBV20-1 to TRBJ2-7; 9 nucleotides line up with TRBD2. The ends lost 3 bases at V and 1 base at J; junction bases unmatched: 4. CDR3 length: 14 residues. Germline V gene lookup returns CDR1 DFQATT and CDR2 SNEGSKA (reference sequence). The CDR3 loop reads CSASASGASYEQYF. In DNA form, the CDR3 reads TGCAGTGCTAGCGCTAGCGGGGCTTCCTACGAGCAGTACTTC.

In this sample, this clonotype turned up once. With a much larger clone just one base away, this may be a read error. The chain recombines TRBV12-3 or TRBV12-4 with TRBJ2-7; 7 nucleotides match TRBD2. The CDR3 runs 13 residues. The CDR3 bases are TGTACCAGCAGAAATAGCGGGCGGGGCGAGCAGTACTTC. It yields the protein CTSRNSGRGEQYF.